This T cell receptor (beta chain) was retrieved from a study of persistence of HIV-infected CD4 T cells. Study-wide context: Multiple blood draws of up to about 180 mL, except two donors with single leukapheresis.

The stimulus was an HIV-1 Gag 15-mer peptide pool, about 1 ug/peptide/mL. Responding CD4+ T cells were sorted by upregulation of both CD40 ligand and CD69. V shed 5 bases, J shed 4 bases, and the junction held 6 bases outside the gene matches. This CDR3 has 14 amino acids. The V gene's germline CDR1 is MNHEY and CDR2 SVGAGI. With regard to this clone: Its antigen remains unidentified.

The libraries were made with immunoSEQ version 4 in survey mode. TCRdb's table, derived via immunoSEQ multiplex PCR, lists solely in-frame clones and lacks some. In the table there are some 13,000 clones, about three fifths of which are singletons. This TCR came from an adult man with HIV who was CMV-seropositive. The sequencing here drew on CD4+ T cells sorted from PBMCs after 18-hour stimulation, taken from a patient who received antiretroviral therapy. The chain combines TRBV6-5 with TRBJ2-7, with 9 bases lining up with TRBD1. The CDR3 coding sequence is TGTGCCAGCAGTCATACAGGGGGCGGGTACGAGCAGTACTTC. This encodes CASSHTGGGYEQYF.